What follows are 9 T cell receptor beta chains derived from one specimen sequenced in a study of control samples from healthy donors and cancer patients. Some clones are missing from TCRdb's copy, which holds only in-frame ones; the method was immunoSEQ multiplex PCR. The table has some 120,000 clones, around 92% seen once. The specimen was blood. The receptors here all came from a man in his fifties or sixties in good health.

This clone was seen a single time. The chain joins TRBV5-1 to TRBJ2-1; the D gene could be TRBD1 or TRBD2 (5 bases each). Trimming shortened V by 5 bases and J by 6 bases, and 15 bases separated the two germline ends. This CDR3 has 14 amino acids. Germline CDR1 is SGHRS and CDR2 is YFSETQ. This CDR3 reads CASSPGTVFNEQFF. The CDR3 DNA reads TGCGCCAGCAGTCCAGGGACGGTCTTCAATGAGCAGTTCTTC.

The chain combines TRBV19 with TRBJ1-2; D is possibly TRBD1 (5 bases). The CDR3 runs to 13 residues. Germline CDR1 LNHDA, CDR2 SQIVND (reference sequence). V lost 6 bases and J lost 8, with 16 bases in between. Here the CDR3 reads CASSPGTDQGYTF. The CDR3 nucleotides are TGTGCCAGTAGCCCAGGGACCGACCAAGGCTACACCTTC.

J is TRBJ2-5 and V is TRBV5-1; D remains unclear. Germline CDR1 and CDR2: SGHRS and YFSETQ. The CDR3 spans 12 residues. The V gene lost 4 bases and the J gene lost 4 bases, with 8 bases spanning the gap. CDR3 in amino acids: CASSPLGETQYF. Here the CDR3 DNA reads TGCGCCAGCAGCCCTCTCGGAGAGACCCAGTACTTC.

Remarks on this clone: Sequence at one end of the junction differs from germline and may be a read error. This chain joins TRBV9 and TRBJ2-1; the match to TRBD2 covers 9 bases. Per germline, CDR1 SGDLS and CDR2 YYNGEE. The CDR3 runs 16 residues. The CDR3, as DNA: TGTGCCCGCAGCGTAAGGGGCGGGGGGGTATACAATGAGCAGTTCTTC. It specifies CARSVRGGGVYNEQFF.

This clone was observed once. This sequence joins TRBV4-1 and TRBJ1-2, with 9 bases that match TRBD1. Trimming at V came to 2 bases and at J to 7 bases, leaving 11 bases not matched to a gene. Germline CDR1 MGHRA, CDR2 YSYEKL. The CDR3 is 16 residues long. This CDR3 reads CASSQFLPGQGSGYTF. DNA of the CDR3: TGCGCCAGCAGCCAATTTCTTCCGGGACAGGGAAGTGGCTACACCTTC.

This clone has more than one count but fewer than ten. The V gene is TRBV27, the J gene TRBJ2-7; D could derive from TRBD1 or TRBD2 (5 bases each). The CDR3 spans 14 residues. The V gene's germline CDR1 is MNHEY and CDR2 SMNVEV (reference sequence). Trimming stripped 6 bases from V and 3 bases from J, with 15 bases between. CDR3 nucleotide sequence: TGTGCCAGCAGACTAGGTACAGGCGACTACGAGCAGTACTTC. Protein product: CASRLGTGDYEQYF.

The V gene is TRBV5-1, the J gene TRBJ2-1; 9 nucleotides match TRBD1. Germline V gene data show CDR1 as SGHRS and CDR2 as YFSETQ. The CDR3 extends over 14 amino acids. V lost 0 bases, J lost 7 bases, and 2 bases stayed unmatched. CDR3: CASSLGGQGNEQFF. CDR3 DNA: TGCGCCAGCAGCTTGGGGGGACAGGGTAATGAGCAGTTCTTC.

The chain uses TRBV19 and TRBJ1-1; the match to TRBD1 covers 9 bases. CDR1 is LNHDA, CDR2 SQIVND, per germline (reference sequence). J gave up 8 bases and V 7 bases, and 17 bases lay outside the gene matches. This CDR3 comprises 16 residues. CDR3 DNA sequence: TGTGCCAGTAAAAAGGGAACAGGGGGCGTTCTGGAAGAAGCTTTCTTT. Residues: CASKKGTGGVLEEAFF.

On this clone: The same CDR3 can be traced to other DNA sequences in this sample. CDR3 sequence reads: CASSFQETQYF. CDR3 nucleotide sequence: TGTGCCAGCAGTTTCCAAGAGACCCAGTACTTC. The gene calls are TRBV27 and TRBJ2-5; D unclear. V shed 3 bases and J shed 1 base, with 0 bases lying between them. The CDR3 runs 11 residues. Germline CDR1 and CDR2: MNHEY and SMNVEV (reference sequence).